The T cell receptor beta chain described here comes from a study of blood T cell repertoires in COVID-19. Study background: The United States, Italy and Spain were the sources of the acute and convalescent COVID-19 samples.

Profiling relied on immunoSEQ multiplex PCR, and the TCRdb table lists in-frame clones only, not all of them. The profile covers 110,000 to 150,000 clones, with roughly 85% appearing a single time and more than 3.5% taken by the ten largest. Donors in Cohort 3 who had recovered were those with two negative PCRs, healthcare professional clearance, or resolution of their symptoms. The V gene's germline CDR1 is MNHEY and CDR2 SVGAGI. The CDR3 is made up of 13 amino acids. Trimming at V came to 11 bases and at J to 1 base, leaving 5 bases not matched to a gene. Sequenced input: PBMCs or T cells enriched from blood (not recorded which). The source of this sequence is a man aged 50 to 60 who had recovered from COVID-19. The chain has TRBV6-5 and TRBJ2-4, with 7 bases identical to TRBD2. The CDR3 loop reads CACARGAKNIQYF. The CDR3 DNA reads as TGTGCCTGCGCGCGGGGGGCCAAAAACATTCAGTACTTC.